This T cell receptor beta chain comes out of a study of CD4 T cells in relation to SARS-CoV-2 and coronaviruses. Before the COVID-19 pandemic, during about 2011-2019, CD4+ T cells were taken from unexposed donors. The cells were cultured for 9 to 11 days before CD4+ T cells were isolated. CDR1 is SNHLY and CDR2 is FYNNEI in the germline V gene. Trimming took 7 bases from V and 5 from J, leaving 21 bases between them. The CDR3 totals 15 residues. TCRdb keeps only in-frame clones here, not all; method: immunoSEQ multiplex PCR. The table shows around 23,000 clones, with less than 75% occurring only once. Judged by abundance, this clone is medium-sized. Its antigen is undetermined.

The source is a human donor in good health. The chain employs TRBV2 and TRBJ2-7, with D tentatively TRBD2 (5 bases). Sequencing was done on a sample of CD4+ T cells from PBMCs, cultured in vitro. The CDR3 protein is CASISSGGIVHEQYF. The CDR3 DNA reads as TGTGCCAGCATTTCAAGCGGAGGCATCGTCCACGAGCAGTACTTC. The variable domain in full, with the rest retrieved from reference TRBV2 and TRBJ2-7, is EPEVTQTPSHQVTQMGQEVILRCVPISNHLYFYWYRQILGQKVEFLVSFYNNEISEKSEIFDDQFSVERPDGSNFTLKIRSTKLEDSAMYFCASISSGGIVHEQYFGPGTRLTVT.